Detailed here is one T cell receptor beta chain. Its antigen remains unidentified. TCRdb keeps only in-frame clones here, not all; method: immunoSEQ multiplex PCR. The table has around 76,000 clones, roughly nine tenths seen once. The entry originates in a study of resident and recirculating memory T cells in vitiligo. Across the whole study: Samples were epidermis from two lesional and two nonlesional sites, plus PBMCs. Genomic DNA was extracted from whole homogenized samples, with no cell sorting.

Study-wide results and caveats: Vitiligo lesions lacked a unique dominant clone, and clonality varied.

Patients had received no treatment within the previous three months. Germline values: CDR1 SEHNR, CDR2 FQNEAQ (reference sequence). V was shortened by 5 bases and J by 0 bases, with 19 bases between the two germline ends. This CDR3 contains 17 residues. The sequenced sample consisted of blood. This receptor was obtained from a male donor with vitiligo. The rearrangement joins TRBV7-9 to TRBJ1-2; D is unresolved. DNA of the CDR3: TGTGCCAGCAGCCCGGGGTGGGGAGCCCCCGCTAACTATGGCTACACCTTC. This encodes CASSPGWGAPANYGYTF.